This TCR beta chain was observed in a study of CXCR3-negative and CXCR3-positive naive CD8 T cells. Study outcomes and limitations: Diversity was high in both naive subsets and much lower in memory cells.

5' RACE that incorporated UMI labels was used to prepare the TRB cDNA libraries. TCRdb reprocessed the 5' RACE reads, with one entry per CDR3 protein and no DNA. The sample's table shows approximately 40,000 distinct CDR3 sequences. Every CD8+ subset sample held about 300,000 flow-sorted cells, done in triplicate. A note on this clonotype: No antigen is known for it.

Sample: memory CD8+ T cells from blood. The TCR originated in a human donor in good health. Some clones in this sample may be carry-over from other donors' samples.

The CDR3 spells CASSLLGTSSKETQYF. The gene calls are TRBV11-2 and TRBJ2-5; with no DNA, the TCRdb D assignment of TRBD2 cannot be verified. CDR3 size: 16 residues. Germline V gene sequence: CDR1 SGHAT, CDR2 FQNNGV.